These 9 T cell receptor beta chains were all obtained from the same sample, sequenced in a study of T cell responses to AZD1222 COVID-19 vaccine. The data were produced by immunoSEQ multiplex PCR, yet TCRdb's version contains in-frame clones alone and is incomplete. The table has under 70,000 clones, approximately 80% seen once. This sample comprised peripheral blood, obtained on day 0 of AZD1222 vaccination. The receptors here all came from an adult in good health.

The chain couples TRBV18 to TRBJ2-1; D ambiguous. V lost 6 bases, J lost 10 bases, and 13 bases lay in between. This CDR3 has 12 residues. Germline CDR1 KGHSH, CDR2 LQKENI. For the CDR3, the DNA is TGTGCCAGCTCCCGCATAAAGCTCGAGCAGTTCTTC. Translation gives CASSRIKLEQFF. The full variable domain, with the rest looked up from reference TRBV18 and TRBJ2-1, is NAGVMQNPRHLVRRRGQEARLRCSPMKGHSHVYWYRQLPEEGLKFMVYLQKENIIDESGMPKERFSAEFPKEGPSILRIQQVVRGDSAAYFCASSRIKLEQFFGPGTRLTVL.

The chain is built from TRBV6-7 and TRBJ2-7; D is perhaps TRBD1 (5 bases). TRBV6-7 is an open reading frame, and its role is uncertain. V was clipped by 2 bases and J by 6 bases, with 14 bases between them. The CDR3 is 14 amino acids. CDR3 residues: CASSYGAHHCEQYF. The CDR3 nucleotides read TGTGCCAGCAGTTACGGGGCCCACCACTGCGAGCAGTACTTC.

CDR3 sequence reads: CASSFAAGGYNEQFF. CDR3 in DNA: TGTGCCAGCAGCTTTGCAGCGGGCGGTTACAATGAGCAGTTCTTC. The V and J genes are TRBV11-3 and TRBJ2-1; a weak D match, TRBD2 (6 bases). This CDR3 has 15 amino acids. V lost 3 bases and J lost 4, with 13 bases in between. CDR1 and CDR2 from the germline V gene are SGHNT and YENEEA.

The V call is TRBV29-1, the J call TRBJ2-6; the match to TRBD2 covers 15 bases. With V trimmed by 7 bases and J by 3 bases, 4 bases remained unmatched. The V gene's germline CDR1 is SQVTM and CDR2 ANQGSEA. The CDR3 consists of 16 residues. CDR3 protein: CSAGTSGGSGANVLTF. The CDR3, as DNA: TGCAGCGCGGGGACTAGCGGGGGGAGTGGGGCCAACGTCCTGACTTTC.

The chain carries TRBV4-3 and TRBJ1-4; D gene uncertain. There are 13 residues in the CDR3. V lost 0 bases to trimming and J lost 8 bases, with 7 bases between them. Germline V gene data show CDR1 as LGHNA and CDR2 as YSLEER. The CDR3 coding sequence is TGCGCCAGCAGCCAAGAGGGCGGGGAAAAACTGTTTTTT. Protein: CASSQEGGEKLFF.

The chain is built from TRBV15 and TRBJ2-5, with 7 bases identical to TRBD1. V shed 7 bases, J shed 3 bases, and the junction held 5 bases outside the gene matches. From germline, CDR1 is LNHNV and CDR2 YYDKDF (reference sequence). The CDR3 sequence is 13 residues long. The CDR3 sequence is CATTPGGEETQYF. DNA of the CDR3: TGTGCCACCACCCCAGGGGGAGAAGAGACCCAGTACTTC.

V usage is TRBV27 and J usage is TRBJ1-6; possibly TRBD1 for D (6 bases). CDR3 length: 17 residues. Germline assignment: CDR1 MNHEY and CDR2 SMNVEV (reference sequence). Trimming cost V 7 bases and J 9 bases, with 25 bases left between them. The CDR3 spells CASTRRMERDIFSPLHF. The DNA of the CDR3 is TGTGCCAGCACCAGAAGGATGGAGCGGGACATATTTTCACCCCTCCACTTT.

CDR3 bases: TGCGCCAGCAGCCAAGCTGCGGACAGGTCTACCTTTGAGCAGTACTTC. Its translation: CASSQAADRSTFEQYF. This chain links TRBV4-1 with TRBJ2-7; TRBD1 matches 7 bases. J gave up 7 bases and V 1 base, and 13 bases lay outside the gene matches. Germline V CDR1 and CDR2: MGHRA, YSYEKL. This CDR3 is 16 amino acids long.

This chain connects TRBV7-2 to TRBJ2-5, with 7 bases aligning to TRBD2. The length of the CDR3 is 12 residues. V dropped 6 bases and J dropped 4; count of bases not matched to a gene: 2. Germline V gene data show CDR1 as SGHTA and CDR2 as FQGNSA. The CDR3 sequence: CASRGLIETQYF. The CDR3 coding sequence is TGTGCCAGCAGGGGACTAATAGAGACCCAGTACTTC.